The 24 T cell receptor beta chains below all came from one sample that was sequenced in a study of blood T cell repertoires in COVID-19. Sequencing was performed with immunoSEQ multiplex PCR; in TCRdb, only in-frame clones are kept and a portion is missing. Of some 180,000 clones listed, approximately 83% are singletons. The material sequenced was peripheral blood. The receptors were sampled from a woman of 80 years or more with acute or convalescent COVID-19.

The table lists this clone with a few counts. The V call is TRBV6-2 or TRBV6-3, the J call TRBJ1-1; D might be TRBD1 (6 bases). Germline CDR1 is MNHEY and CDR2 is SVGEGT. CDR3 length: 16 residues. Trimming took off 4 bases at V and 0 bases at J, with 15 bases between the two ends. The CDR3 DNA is TGTGCCAGCAGTTTGGCGGGGGCCCTCCTGAACACTGAAGCTTTCTTT. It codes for CASSLAGALLNTEAFF.

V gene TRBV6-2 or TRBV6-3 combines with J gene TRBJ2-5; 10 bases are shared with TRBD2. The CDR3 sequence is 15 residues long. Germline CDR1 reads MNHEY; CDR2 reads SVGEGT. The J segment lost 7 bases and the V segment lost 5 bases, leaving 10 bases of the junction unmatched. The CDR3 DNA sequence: TGTGCCAGCAGTCCCACTAGCGGGGAGCATGCGACCCAGTACTTC. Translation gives CASSPTSGEHATQYF.

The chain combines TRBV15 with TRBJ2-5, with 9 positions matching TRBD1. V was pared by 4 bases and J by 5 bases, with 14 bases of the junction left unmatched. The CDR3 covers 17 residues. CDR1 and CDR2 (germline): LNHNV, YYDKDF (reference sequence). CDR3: CATSILPGQGVWETQYF. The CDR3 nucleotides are TGTGCCACCAGCATACTCCCGGGACAGGGTGTCTGGGAGACCCAGTACTTC.

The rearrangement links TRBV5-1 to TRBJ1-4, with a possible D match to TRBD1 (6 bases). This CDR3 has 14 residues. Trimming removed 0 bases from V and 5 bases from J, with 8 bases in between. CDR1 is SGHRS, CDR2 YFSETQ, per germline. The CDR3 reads CASSLGQVNEKLFF. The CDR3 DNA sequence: TGCGCCAGCAGCTTGGGACAGGTGAATGAAAAACTGTTTTTT.

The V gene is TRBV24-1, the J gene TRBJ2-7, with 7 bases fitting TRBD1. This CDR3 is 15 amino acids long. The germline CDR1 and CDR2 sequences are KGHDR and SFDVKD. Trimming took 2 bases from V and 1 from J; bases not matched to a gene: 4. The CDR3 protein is CATSDSRDRSYEQYF. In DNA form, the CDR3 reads TGTGCCACCAGTGATTCCCGGGACAGATCCTACGAGCAGTACTTC.

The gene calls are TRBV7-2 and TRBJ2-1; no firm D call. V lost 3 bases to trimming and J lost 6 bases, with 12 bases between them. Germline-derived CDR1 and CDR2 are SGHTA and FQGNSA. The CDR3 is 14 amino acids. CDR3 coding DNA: TGTGCCAGCAGCTTGAGCTTATTGGTCAATGAGCAGTTCTTC. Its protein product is CASSLSLLVNEQFF.

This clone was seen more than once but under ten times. CDR3 in amino acids: CASTSQGGLETQYF. The DNA for the CDR3 is TGTGCCAGCACCTCACAGGGGGGATTAGAGACCCAGTACTTC. This sequence joins TRBV7-2 and TRBJ2-5; TRBD1 agrees at 8 bases. Unmatched junction bases numbered 8, after V lost 7 bases and J lost 4 bases. Germline loops: CDR1 SGHTA, CDR2 FQGNSA. The CDR3 spans 14 residues. Together with reference TRBV7-2 and TRBJ2-5, the CDR3 gives the full variable domain: GAGVSQSPSNKVTEKGKDVELRCDPISGHTALYWYRQSLGQGLEFLIYFQGNSAPDKSGLPSDRFSAERTGGSVSTLTIQRTQQEDSAVYLCASTSQGGLETQYFGPGTRLLVL.

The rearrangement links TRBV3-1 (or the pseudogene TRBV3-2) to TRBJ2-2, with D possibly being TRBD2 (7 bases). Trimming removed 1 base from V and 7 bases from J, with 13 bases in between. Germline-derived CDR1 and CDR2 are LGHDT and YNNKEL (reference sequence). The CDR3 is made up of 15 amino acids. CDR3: CASSQVTGGHGELFF. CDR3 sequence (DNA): TGTGCCAGCAGCCAAGTTACGGGGGGCCACGGGGAGCTGTTTTTT.

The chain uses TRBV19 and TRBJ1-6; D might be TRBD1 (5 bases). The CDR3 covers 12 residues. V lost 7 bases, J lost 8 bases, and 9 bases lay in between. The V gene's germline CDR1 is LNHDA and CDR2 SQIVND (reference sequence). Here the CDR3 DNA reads TGTGCCAGTAACCAGGGTTATTCACCCCTCCACTTT. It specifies CASNQGYSPLHF. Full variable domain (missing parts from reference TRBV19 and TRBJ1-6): DGGITQSPKYLFRKEGQNVTLSCEQNLNHDAMYWYRQDPGQGLRLIYYSQIVNDFQKGDIAEGYSVSREKKESFPLTVTSAQKNPTAFYLCASNQGYSPLHFGNGTRLTVT.

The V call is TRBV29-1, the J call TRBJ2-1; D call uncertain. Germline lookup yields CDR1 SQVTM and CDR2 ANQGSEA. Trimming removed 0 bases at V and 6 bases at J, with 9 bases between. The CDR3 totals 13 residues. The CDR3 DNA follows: TGCAGCGTTGAAGATGGGTCTAGCAATGAGCAGTTCTTC. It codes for CSVEDGSSNEQFF.

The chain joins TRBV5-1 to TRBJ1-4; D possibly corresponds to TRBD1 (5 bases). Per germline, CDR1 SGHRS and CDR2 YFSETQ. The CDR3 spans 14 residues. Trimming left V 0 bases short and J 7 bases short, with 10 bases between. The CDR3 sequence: CASSLEGRSEKLFF. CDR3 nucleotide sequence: TGCGCCAGCAGCTTGGAGGGGCGAAGTGAAAAACTGTTTTTT.

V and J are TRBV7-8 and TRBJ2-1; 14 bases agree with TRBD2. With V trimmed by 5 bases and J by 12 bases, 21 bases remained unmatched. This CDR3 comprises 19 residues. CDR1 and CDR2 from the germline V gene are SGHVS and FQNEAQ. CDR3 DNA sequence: TGTGCCAGCAGCCGAGATGGGACTAGCGGGAGAGGCCTGACGGGTGGGCAGTTCTTC. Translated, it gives CASSRDGTSGRGLTGGQFF.

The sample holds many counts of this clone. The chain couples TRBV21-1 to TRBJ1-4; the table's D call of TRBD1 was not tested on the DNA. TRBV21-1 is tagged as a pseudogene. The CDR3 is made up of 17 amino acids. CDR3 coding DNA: TGTGCCAGCGAACGGACAGGGGGGGAGTGGACTAATGAAAAACTGTTTTTT. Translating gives CASERTGGEWTNEKLFF.

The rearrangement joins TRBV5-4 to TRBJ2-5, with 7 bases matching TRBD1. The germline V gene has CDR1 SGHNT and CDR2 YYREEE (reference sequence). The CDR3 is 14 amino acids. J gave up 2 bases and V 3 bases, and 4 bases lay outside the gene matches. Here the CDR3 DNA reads TGTGCCAGCAGCTCCGGACAGGCACAAGAGACCCAGTACTTC. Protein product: CASSSGQAQETQYF.

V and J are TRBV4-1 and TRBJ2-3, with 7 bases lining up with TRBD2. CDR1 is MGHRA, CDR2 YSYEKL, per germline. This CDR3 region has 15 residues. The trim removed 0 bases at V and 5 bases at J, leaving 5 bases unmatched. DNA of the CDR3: TGCGCCAGCAGCCAAGATCTAACTAGCGTAGATACGCAGTATTTT. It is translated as CASSQDLTSVDTQYF.

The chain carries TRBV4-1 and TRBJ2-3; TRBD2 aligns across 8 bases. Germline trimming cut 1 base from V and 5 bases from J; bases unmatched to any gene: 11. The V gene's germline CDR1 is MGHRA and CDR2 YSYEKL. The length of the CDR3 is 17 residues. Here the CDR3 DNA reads TGCGCCAGCAGCCAAGTCCCGGGGGGGCCCGGTGGAGATACGCAGTATTTT. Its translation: CASSQVPGGPGGDTQYF.

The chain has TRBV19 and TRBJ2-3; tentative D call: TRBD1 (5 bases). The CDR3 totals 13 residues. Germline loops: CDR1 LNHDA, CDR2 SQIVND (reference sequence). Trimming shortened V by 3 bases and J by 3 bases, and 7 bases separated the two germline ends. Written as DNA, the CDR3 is TGTGCCAGTAGTATTCAGGGTACAGATACGCAGTATTTT. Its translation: CASSIQGTDTQYF.

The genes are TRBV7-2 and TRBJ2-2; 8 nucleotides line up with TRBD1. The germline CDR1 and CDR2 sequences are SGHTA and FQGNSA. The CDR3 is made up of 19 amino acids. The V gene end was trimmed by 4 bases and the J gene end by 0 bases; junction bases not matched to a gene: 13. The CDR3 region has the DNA TGTGCCAGCAGCTATCCCCGGGGACAGGTACGCGCGAACACCGGGGAGCTGTTTTTT. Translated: CASSYPRGQVRANTGELFF.

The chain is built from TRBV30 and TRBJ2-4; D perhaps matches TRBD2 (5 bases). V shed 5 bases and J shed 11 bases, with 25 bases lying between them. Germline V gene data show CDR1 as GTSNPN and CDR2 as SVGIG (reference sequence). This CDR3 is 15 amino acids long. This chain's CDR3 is CAWLPSGIGFGVQYF. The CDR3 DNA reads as TGTGCCTGGCTCCCGTCGGGGATAGGTTTTGGGGTTCAGTACTTC.

The CDR3 loop is CASSLSRGGGRETQYF. For the CDR3, the DNA is TGTGCCAGCAGCCTTTCCCGTGGCGGCGGTAGGGAGACCCAGTACTTC. The chain has TRBV3-1 (or the pseudogene TRBV3-2) and TRBJ2-5, with D uncertain. CDR3 length: 16 residues. Trimming stripped 4 bases from V and 5 bases from J, with 20 bases between. Germline values: CDR1 LGHDT, CDR2 YNNKEL (reference sequence).

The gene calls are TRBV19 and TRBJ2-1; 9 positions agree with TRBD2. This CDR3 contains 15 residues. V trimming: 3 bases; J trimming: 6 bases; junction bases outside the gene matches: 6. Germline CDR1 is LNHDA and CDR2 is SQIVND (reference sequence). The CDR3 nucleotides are TGTGCCAGTAGTATTACCGGGACTAGCAGCAATGAGCAGTTCTTC. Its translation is CASSITGTSSNEQFF.

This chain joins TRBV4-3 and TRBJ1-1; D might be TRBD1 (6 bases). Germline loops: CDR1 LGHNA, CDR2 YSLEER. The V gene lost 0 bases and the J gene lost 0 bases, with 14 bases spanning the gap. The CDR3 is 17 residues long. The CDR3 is CASSQEFQQGLNTEAFF. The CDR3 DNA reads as TGCGCCAGCAGCCAAGAGTTTCAACAGGGCTTGAACACTGAAGCTTTCTTT.

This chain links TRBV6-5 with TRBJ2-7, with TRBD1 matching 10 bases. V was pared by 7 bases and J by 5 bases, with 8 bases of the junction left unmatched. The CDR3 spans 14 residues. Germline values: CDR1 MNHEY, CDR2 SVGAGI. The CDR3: CASTSTGGTDEQYF. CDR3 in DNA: TGTGCCAGCACCTCGACAGGGGGCACGGACGAGCAGTACTTC.

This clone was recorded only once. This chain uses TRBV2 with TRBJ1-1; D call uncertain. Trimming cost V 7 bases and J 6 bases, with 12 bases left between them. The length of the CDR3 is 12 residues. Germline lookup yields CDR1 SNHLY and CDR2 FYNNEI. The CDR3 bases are TGTGCCAGCAACAACGGGTTATCTGAAGCTTTCTTT. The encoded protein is CASNNGLSEAFF. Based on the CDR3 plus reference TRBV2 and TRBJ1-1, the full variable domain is EPEVTQTPSHQVTQMGQEVILRCVPISNHLYFYWYRQILGQKVEFLVSFYNNEISEKSEIFDDQFSVERPDGSNFTLKIRSTKLEDSAMYFCASNNGLSEAFFGQGTRLTVV.